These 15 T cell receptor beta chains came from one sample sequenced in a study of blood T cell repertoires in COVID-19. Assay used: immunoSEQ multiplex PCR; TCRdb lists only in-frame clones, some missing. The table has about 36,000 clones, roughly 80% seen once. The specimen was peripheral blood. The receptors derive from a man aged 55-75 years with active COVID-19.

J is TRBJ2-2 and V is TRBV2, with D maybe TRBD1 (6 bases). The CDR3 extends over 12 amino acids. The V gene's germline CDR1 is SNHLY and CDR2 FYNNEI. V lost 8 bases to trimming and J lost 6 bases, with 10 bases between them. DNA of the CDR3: TGTGCCAGCGGGGGACAACCCGGGGAGCTGTTTTTT. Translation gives CASGGQPGELFF.

As DNA, the CDR3 is TGTGCCAGCAGCTTATTAGGGGGCCCCTACGAGCAGTACTTC. Protein: CASSLLGGPYEQYF. The chain carries TRBV11-2 and TRBJ2-7; 7 positions match TRBD1. With 2 bases clipped from V and 2 bases from J, the junction kept 3 bases outside the gene matches. Germline lookup yields CDR1 SGHAT and CDR2 FQNNGV. The CDR3 contains 14 residues.

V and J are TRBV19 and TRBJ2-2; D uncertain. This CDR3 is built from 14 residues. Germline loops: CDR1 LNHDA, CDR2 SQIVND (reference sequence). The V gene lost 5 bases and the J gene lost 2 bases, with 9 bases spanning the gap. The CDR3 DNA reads TGTGCCAGTAGTCCCTCCTATAACACCGGGGAGCTGTTTTTT. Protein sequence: CASSPSYNTGELFF.

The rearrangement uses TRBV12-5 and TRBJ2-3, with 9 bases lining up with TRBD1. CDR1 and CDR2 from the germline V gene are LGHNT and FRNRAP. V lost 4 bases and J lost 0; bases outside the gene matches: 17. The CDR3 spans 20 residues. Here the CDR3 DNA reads TGTGCTAGTGGTTCCCCGGGACAGGGACCTATAATTCCTAGCACAGATACGCAGTATTTT. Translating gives CASGSPGQGPIIPSTDTQYF.

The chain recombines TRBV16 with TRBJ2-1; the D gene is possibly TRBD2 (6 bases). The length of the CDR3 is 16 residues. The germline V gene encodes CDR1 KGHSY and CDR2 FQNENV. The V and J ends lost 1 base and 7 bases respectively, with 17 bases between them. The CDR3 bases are TGTGCCAGCAGCCAATATAGCGGAACCCCTAGGAATGAGCAGTTCTTC. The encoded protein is CASSQYSGTPRNEQFF.

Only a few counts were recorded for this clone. CDR3 sequence reads: CASTLTGGGLHEQYF. CDR3 DNA sequence: TGTGCCAGCACCCTAACCGGGGGGGGGCTGCACGAGCAGTACTTC. The J gene is TRBJ2-7, the V gene TRBV7-2, with 8 bases identical to TRBD2. V lost 7 bases to trimming and J lost 5 bases; unmatched junction nucleotides: 13. CDR1 and CDR2 from the germline V gene are SGHTA and FQGNSA. The CDR3 length is 15 residues.

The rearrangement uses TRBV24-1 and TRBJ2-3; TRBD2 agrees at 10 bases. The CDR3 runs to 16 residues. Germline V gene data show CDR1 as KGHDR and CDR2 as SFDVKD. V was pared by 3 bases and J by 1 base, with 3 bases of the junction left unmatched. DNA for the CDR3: TGTGCCACCAGTGATGCCGGGACTAGCGGCACAGATACGCAGTATTTT. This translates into CATSDAGTSGTDTQYF.

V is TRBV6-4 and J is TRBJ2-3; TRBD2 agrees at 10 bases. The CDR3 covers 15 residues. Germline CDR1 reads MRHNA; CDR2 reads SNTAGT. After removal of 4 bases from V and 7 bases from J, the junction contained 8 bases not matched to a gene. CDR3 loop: CASSASGGAGNTQYF. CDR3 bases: TGTGCCAGCAGTGCGAGCGGGGGGGCCGGGAATACGCAGTATTTT.

CDR3 in amino acids: CASSLAGLLLEPLHF. In nucleotides, the CDR3 is TGTGCCAGCAGCTTGGCCGGTCTCCTTCTGGAGCCCCTCCACTTT. V gene TRBV5-6 combines with J gene TRBJ1-6, with D unclear. There are 15 residues in the CDR3. The V end was cut by 0 bases, the J end by 13 bases, with 17 bases between. The germline V gene encodes CDR1 SGHDT and CDR2 YYEEEE.

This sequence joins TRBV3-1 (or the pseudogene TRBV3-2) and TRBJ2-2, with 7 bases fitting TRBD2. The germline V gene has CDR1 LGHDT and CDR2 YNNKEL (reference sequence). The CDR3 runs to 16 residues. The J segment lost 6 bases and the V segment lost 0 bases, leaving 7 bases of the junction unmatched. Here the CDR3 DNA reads TGTGCCAGCAGCCAAGAATACGGCGGGGGAGCCGGGGAGCTGTTTTTT. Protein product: CASSQEYGGGAGELFF.

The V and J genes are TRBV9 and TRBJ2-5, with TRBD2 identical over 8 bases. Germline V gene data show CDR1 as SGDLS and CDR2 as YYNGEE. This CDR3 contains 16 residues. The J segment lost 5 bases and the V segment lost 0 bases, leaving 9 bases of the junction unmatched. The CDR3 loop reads CASSVGPRGAGETQYF. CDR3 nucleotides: TGTGCCAGCAGCGTAGGACCGCGGGGGGCGGGGGAGACCCAGTACTTC.

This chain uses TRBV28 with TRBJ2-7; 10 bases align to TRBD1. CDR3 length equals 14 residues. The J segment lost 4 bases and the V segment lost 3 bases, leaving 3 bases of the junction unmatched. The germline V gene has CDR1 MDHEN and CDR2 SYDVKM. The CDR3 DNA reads TGTGCCAGCAGTTTCACGGGACAGGGGTACGAGCAGTACTTC. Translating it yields CASSFTGQGYEQYF.

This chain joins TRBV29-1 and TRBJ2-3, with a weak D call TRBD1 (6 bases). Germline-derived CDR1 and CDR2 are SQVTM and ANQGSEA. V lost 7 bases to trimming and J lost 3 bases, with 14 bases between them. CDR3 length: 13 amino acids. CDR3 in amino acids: CSAAQGLTDTQYF. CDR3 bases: TGCAGCGCCGCACAGGGTTTAACAGATACGCAGTATTTT.

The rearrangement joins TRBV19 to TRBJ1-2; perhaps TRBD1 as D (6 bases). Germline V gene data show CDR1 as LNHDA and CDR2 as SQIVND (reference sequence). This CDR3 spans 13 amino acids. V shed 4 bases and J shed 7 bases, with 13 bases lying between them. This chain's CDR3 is CASSTPGAGGYTF. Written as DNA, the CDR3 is TGTGCCAGTAGTACGCCAGGGGCCGGTGGCTACACCTTC.

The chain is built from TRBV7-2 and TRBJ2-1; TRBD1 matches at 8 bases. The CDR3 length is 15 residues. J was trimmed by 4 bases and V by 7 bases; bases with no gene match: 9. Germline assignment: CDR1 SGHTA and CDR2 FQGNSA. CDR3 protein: CASTPTQGAYNEQFF. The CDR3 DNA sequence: TGTGCCAGCACCCCAACGCAGGGGGCATACAATGAGCAGTTCTTC.